This T cell receptor beta chain was found in a study of T cells in women clearing cervical HPV infection. In the study overall: Case blood was drawn when the lesion was first found; control blood after infection became undetectable.

Germline V gene sequence: CDR1 GTSNPN, CDR2 SVGIG (reference sequence). The CDR3 extends over 14 amino acids. Measured with immunoSEQ multiplex PCR; TCRdb has only the in-frame clones, and not every one. The listing records 40,000 or so clones. Whole-study findings and limits: Richness plus V gene abundances separated cases from controls with AUC around 0.79.

Concerning this clone: Its cognate antigen is unknown. The sequence runs out 3 residues before the end of the CDR3; the remainder is reconstructed from the germline J gene.

Sequenced input: blood buffy coat. The sequence was obtained from a woman aged 18 to 75 with a cervical HPV16 infection that either progressed to CIN3+ or cleared (not recorded which). The chain joins TRBV30 to TRBJ2-3; TRBD1 is a possible D gene (6 bases). The sequenced part of the CDR3 DNA is TGTGCCTGGAGTCTAGAGCGGACAGTCCCAACG. This codes for CAWSLERTVPT. The entire CDR3 sequence reads CAWSLERTVPTQYF.